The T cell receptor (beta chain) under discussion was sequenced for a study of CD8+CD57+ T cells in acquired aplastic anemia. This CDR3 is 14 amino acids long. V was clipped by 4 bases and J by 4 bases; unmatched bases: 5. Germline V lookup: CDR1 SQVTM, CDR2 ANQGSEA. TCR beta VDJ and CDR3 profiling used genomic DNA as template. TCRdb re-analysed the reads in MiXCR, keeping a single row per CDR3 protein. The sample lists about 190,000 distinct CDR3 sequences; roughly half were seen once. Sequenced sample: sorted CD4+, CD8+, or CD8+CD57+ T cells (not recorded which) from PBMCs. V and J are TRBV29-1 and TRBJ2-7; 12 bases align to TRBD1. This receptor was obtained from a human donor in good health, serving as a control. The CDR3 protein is CSVAPGQGAYEQYF. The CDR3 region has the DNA TGCAGCGTTGCCCCGGGACAGGGGGCTTACGAGCAGTACTTC.